These 24 T cell receptor beta chains originate from one sample sequenced in a study of cytomegalovirus exposure and HLA in healthy donors. 13 Jbeta primers and 60 Vbeta primers were used for the PCR. Repertoires were generated with immunoSEQ multiplex PCR, while TCRdb's copy carries only in-frame clones and drops some. The sample contains about 180,000 clones, roughly 79% of which appear only once. The specimen sequenced was PBMCs. These receptors were collected from a man under 40 in good health and CMV-seronegative.

The V and J genes are TRBV28 and TRBJ1-2; 7 bases are shared with TRBD1. The CDR3 loop spans 15 amino acids. CDR1 MDHEN and CDR2 SYDVKM come from the germline V gene. V trimming: 5 bases; J trimming: 0 bases; junction bases outside the gene matches: 6. The CDR3 reads CASSPPGQPNYGYTF. The CDR3 DNA is TGTGCCAGCAGTCCCCCGGGACAGCCTAACTATGGCTACACCTTC.

This clone was observed a handful of times. The CDR3 DNA is TGTGCCAGTAGTCAACTAGCGTTTGGAAGTTCACAGCAGTACTTC. It yields the protein CASSQLAFGSSQQYF. This chain connects TRBV19 to TRBJ2-7; 7 bases agree with TRBD2. With V trimmed by 5 bases and J by 8 bases, 15 bases remained unmatched. The CDR3 covers 15 residues. Germline V CDR1 and CDR2: LNHDA, SQIVND (reference sequence).

CDR3: CAITHRGALTDTQYF. CDR3 DNA: TGTGCCATTACACACAGGGGAGCTTTGACAGATACGCAGTATTTT. This chain uses TRBV28 with TRBJ2-3; TRBD1 agrees at 7 bases. Trimming removed 10 bases from V and 3 bases from J; junction bases left unmatched: 13. Germline loops: CDR1 MDHEN, CDR2 SYDVKM. The CDR3 totals 15 residues. Full variable domain (missing parts from reference TRBV28 and TRBJ2-3): DVKVTQSSRYLVKRTGEKVFLECVQDMDHENMFWYRQDPGLGLRLIYFSYDVKMKEKGDIPEGYSVSREKKERFSLILESASTNQTSMYLCAITHRGALTDTQYFGPGTRLTVL.

This sequence joins TRBV5-6 and TRBJ2-2; tentative D call: TRBD1 (6 bases). V was shortened by 4 bases and J by 3 bases, with 16 bases between the two germline ends. The germline V gene has CDR1 SGHDT and CDR2 YYEEEE. This CDR3 has 16 amino acids. The CDR3 DNA sequence: TGTGCCAGCAGCCCTTTGTGGGGGCCTTACACCGGGGAGCTGTTTTTT. It yields the protein CASSPLWGPYTGELFF.

This clone has a single count. The chain couples TRBV18 to TRBJ2-7; D perhaps matches TRBD2 (5 bases). CDR1 and CDR2 (germline): KGHSH, LQKENI. Trimming stripped 4 bases from V and 7 bases from J, with 14 bases between. This CDR3 comprises 13 residues. CDR3 residues: CASSQSSPGEQYF. The DNA of the CDR3 is TGTGCCAGCTCACAATCTTCACCGGGAGAGCAGTACTTC.

V and J are TRBV4-3 and TRBJ2-1; D is possibly TRBD1 (6 bases). Trimming cost V 4 bases and J 2 bases, with 15 bases left between them. Per germline, CDR1 LGHNA and CDR2 YSLEER. CDR3 length: 16 residues. This CDR3 is CASSLRTATTYNEQFF. CDR3 nucleotides: TGCGCCAGCAGCCTACGGACAGCAACTACCTACAATGAGCAGTTCTTC.

The chain combines TRBV5-1 with TRBJ2-3, with D perhaps matching TRBD1 (6 bases). The V end was cut by 9 bases, the J end by 2 bases, with 16 bases between. The CDR3 is 14 amino acids. Per the germline V gene, CDR1 is SGHRS and CDR2 is YFSETQ. The CDR3 loop reads CATKNRDPTDTQYF. CDR3 nucleotide sequence: TGCGCCACTAAAAACAGGGATCCCACAGATACGCAGTATTTT.

This rearrangement joins TRBV19 to TRBJ2-1; the D is unclear. The CDR3 contains 14 residues. The germline V gene has CDR1 LNHDA and CDR2 SQIVND (reference sequence). Trimming took off 4 bases at V and 0 bases at J, with 7 bases between the two ends. The CDR3 DNA follows: TGTGCCAGTAGTAGGGCAAGCTCCTACAATGAGCAGTTCTTC. Translation gives CASSRASSYNEQFF.

This clone was counted between two and nine times. The chain carries TRBV5-4 and TRBJ1-1; the match to TRBD1 covers 7 bases. The CDR3 totals 12 residues. CDR1 is SGHNT, CDR2 YYREEE, per germline (reference sequence). J lost 9 bases, V lost 4 bases, and 6 bases had no gene match. CDR3 amino acids: CASSPGQAKAFF. DNA of the CDR3: TGTGCCAGCAGCCCCGGACAGGCTAAAGCTTTCTTT.

The chain is built from TRBV14 and TRBJ2-1, with TRBD2 matching over 8 bases. The CDR3 runs to 17 residues. Losses at the gene ends were 0 bases for V and 3 bases for J; bases not matched to a gene: 7. The V gene's germline CDR1 is SGHDN and CDR2 FVKESK. The CDR3 DNA reads as TGTGCCAGCAGCCAAGACGGTATAGCGGGGTTCTACAATGAGCAGTTCTTC. As protein: CASSQDGIAGFYNEQFF.

The chain joins TRBV10-3 to TRBJ2-7; D gene uncertain. The ends were cut back, 5 bases at V and 7 bases at J, with 12 bases in the middle. The CDR3 spans 12 residues. Germline V gene data show CDR1 as ENHRY and CDR2 as SYGVKD. The CDR3 loop is CAISLLSGEQYF. CDR3 in DNA: TGTGCCATCAGTCTCCTGTCCGGGGAGCAGTACTTC.

The chain couples TRBV11-2 to TRBJ1-1; a possible D gene is TRBD1 (6 bases). V was clipped by 1 base and J by 3 bases, with 12 bases between them. CDR1 is SGHAT, CDR2 FQNNGV, per germline. The CDR3 has 15 residues. In DNA, the CDR3 is TGTGCCAGCAGCTTAGGAGGGGGGGTGGACACTGAAGCTTTCTTT. It is translated as CASSLGGGVDTEAFF.

The gene calls are TRBV10-3 and TRBJ2-5; D gene unclear. Between the trimmed V and J ends, which lost 0 bases and 5 bases, there was a span of 4 bases. The CDR3 has 12 amino acids. CDR1 and CDR2 from the germline V gene are ENHRY and SYGVKD. CDR3 in DNA: TGTGCCATCAGTGAGTCCTCTGAGACCCAGTACTTC. Protein sequence: CAISESSETQYF.

This clone came up once. The chain couples TRBV5-1 to TRBJ2-7, with D possibly being TRBD1 (6 bases). Deletions cut 2 bases from V and 2 bases from J, with 11 bases between. This CDR3 has 14 amino acids. Germline V lookup: CDR1 SGHRS, CDR2 YFSETQ. The CDR3 DNA is TGCGCCAGCAGCTTTACAGGGACCACCTACGAGCAGTACTTC. It specifies CASSFTGTTYEQYF.

This chain connects TRBV28 to TRBJ2-7; D is unclear. The germline V gene encodes CDR1 MDHEN and CDR2 SYDVKM. The CDR3 spans 11 residues. V lost 8 bases and J 2 bases, leaving 7 bases between the germline ends. The CDR3 DNA reads TGTGCCAGCTGGGCGCCCTACGAGCAGTACTTC. It codes for CASWAPYEQYF.

The rearrangement links TRBV7-8 to TRBJ1-4; TRBD1 matches at 8 bases. The germline CDR1 and CDR2 sequences are SGHVS and FQNEAQ. The CDR3 consists of 18 residues. Trimming at V came to 1 base and at J to 0 bases, leaving 7 bases not matched to a gene. CDR3 residues: CASSLDNRGESTNEKLFF. Here the CDR3 DNA reads TGTGCCAGCAGCTTAGATAACAGGGGGGAATCAACTAATGAAAAACTGTTTTTT. Drawing the rest from reference TRBV7-8 and TRBJ1-4, the complete variable domain is GAGVSQSPRYKVAKRGQDVALRCDPISGHVSLFWYQQALGQGPEFLTYFQNEAQLDKSGLPSDRFFAERPEGSVSTLKIQRTQQEDSAVYLCASSLDNRGESTNEKLFFGSGTQLSVL.

The gene calls are TRBV30 and TRBJ1-5; D not certain. Germline values: CDR1 GTSNPN, CDR2 SVGIG (reference sequence). The length of the CDR3 is 13 residues. V lost 3 bases to trimming and J lost 6 bases, with 12 bases between them. In DNA form, the CDR3 reads TGTGCCTGGAGGGGCGCCCCATCTCAGCCCCAGCATTTT. Translating gives CAWRGAPSQPQHF.

V gene TRBV7-6 combines with J gene TRBJ2-3; the D gene is possibly TRBD2 (6 bases). In germline, CDR1 is SGHVS, CDR2 FNYEAQ. The CDR3 is made up of 15 amino acids. V lost 2 bases to trimming and J lost 3 bases, with 12 bases between them. The CDR3 sequence: CASSLIGGETDTQYF. CDR3 nucleotide sequence: TGTGCCAGCAGCTTAATCGGCGGGGAGACAGATACGCAGTATTTT.

In its sample, this clone was seen a few times. The rearrangement uses TRBV10-1 and TRBJ2-7; 11 bases are a match to TRBD2. Germline CDR1 and CDR2: WNHNN and SYGVQD (reference sequence). Trimming removed 8 bases from V and 6 bases from J; junction bases left unmatched: 3. The CDR3 runs to 12 residues. This CDR3 reads CASSTSGTEQYF. CDR3 sequence (DNA): TGCGCCAGCTCGACTAGCGGGACCGAGCAGTACTTC.

The chain joins TRBV4-3 to TRBJ1-2; TRBD1 matches at 7 bases. The CDR3 has 16 amino acids. After removal of 0 bases from V and 0 bases from J, the junction contained 4 bases not matched to a gene. CDR1 is LGHNA, CDR2 YSLEER, per germline. The CDR3 reads CASSQEGDSSNYGYTF. DNA of the CDR3: TGCGCCAGCAGCCAAGAGGGGGACAGTTCTAACTATGGCTACACCTTC.

The chain employs TRBV30 and TRBJ2-1; D gene uncertain. V was shortened by 4 bases and J by 0 bases, with 7 bases between the two germline ends. Germline V gene lookup returns CDR1 GTSNPN and CDR2 SVGIG (reference sequence). This CDR3 contains 13 residues. CDR3 nucleotides: TGTGCCTGGATGAAGCCCTCCTACAATGAGCAGTTCTTC. This sequence encodes CAWMKPSYNEQFF.

This clone was recorded only once. The chain links TRBV19 to TRBJ1-2, with 11 bases matching TRBD1. There are 14 residues in the CDR3. Unmatched junction bases numbered 6, after V lost 9 bases and J lost 3 bases. CDR1 LNHDA and CDR2 SQIVND come from the germline V gene (reference sequence). CDR3 nucleotides: TGTGCCAGCGCGGACAGGGGGCGGGACTATGGCTACACCTTC. Residues: CASADRGRDYGYTF.

This chain connects TRBV6-1 to TRBJ2-7; possible D gene TRBD1, 6 bases. The CDR3 is made up of 17 amino acids. Per the germline V gene, CDR1 is MNHNS and CDR2 is SASEGT. V lost 3 bases to trimming and J lost 2 bases, with 20 bases between them. The DNA for the CDR3 is TGTGCCAGCAGTGACACCGGGACACCCAAAGGCACCTACGAGCAGTACTTC. This codes for CASSDTGTPKGTYEQYF.

V usage is TRBV10-3 and J usage is TRBJ2-7; 7 nucleotides line up with TRBD2. CDR3 length: 15 amino acids. CDR1 is ENHRY, CDR2 SYGVKD, per germline. The ends lost 4 bases at V and 0 bases at J; junction bases unmatched: 6. The CDR3 reads CAISAGPGGSYEQYF. The CDR3 region has the DNA TGTGCCATCAGTGCCGGGCCGGGGGGCTCCTACGAGCAGTACTTC.